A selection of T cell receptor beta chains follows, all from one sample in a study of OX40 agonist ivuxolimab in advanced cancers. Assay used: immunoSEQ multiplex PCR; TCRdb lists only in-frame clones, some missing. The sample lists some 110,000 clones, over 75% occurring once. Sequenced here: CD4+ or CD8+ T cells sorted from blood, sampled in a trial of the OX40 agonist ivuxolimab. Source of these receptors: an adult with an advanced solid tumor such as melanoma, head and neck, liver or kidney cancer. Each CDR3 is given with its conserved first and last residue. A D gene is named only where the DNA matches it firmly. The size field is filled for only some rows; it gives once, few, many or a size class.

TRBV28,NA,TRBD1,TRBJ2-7,CASSAYGTGHYEQYF,TGTGCCAGCAGTGCTTACGGGACAGGGCATTACGAGCAGTACTTC
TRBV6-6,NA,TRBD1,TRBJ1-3,CASSYSQGASGNTIYF,TGTGCCAGCAGTTACTCACAGGGGGCGTCTGGAAACACCATATATTTT
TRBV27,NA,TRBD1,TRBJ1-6,CASRPGTGSNSPLHF,TGTGCCAGCAGGCCGGGGACAGGGTCGAATTCACCCCTCCACTTT
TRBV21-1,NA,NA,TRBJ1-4,CASSNGSSGGASEKLFF,TGTGCCAGCAGCAACGGGAGCAGCGGAGGGGCTTCGGAAAAACTGTTTTTT
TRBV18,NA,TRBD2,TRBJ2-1,CASSLTSGGLDEQFF,TGTGCCAGCTCACTGACTAGCGGGGGTCTCGATGAGCAGTTCTTC
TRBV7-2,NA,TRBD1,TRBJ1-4,CASSLAGGTTNEKLFF,TGTGCCAGCAGCTTAGCAGGGGGCACTACTAATGAAAAACTGTTTTTT
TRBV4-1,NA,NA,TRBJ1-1,CASSQTKLGFIGEAFF,TGCGCCAGCAGCCAAACCAAATTAGGGTTCATCGGAGAAGCTTTCTTT
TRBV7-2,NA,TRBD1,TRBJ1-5,CASSSRGSGRLRNQPQHF,TGTGCCAGCAGCTCCAGGGGGAGTGGGCGGTTGAGGAATCAGCCCCAGCATTTT
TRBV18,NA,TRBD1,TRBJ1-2,CASSPGQGRNYGYTF,TGTGCCAGCTCACCGGGACAGGGCCGTAACTATGGCTACACCTTC
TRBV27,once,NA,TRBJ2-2,CASSPRTGNTGELFF,TGTGCCAGCAGTCCGCGGACGGGGAACACCGGGGAGCTGTTTTTT
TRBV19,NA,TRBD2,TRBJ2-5,CASSSGLAGVQETQYF,TGTGCCAGTAGCTCGGGACTAGCGGGGGTTCAAGAGACCCAGTACTTC
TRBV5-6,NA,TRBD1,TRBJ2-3,CASSVTSGQKGTDTQYF,TGTGCCAGCAGCGTAACCTCGGGACAGAAAGGCACAGATACGCAGTATTTT
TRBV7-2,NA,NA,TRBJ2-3,CASSYFWGSTDTQYF,TGTGCCAGCAGCTACTTTTGGGGGAGCACAGATACGCAGTATTTT
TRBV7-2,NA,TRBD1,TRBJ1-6,CASSGGQGRGNSPLHF,TGTGCCAGCAGCGGGGGACAGGGACGCGGTAATTCACCCCTCCACTTT
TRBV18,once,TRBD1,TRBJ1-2,CASSTTTGGVGYGYTF,TGTGCCAGCTCAACGACGACAGGGGGCGTAGGGTATGGCTACACCTTC
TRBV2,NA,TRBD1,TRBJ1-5,CASRAGGGGGNQPQHF,TGTGCCAGCAGGGCAGGGGGAGGGGGGGGCAATCAGCCCCAGCATTTT
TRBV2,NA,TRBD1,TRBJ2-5,CASSGAGGQETQYF,TGTGCCAGCAGTGGAGCAGGGGGTCAAGAGACCCAGTACTTC
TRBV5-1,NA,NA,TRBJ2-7,CASSLVAGSYEQYF,TGCGCCAGCAGCTTGGTCGCCGGGTCCTACGAGCAGTACTTC
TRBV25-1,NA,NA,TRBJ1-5,CASSDGPQPQHF,TGTGCCAGCAGTGATGGCCCCCAGCCCCAGCATTTT
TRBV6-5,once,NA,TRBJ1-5,CASSDTGIRQPQHF,TGTGCCAGCAGTGACACGGGGATTCGTCAGCCCCAGCATTTT
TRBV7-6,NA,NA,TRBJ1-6,CASSLDPRSNSPLHF,TGTGCCAGCAGCTTAGATCCCAGGTCGAATTCACCCCTCCACTTT
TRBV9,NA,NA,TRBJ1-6,CASSVEVYNSPLHF,TGTGCCAGCAGCGTGGAGGTCTATAATTCACCCCTCCACTTT
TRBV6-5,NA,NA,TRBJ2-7,CATQASHSYEQYF,TGTGCCACCCAGGCCAGCCACTCCTACGAGCAGTACTTC
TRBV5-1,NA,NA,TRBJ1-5,CASREAGPQHF,TGCGCCAGCAGGGAGGCTGGGCCCCAGCATTTT
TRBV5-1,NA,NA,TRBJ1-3,CASSLLSAGNTIYF,TGCGCCAGCAGCTTGCTGTCCGCAGGAAACACCATATATTTT
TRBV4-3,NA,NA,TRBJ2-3,CASSQGVGGPDTQYF,TGCGCCAGCAGCCAAGGAGTCGGGGGCCCAGATACGCAGTATTTT
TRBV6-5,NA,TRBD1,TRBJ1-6,CASSPDRVDSPLHF,TGTGCCAGCAGTCCTGACAGGGTCGATTCACCCCTCCACTTT
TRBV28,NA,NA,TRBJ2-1,CASLPFVDSSSYNEQFF,TGTGCCAGTCTTCCCTTCGTGGACTCGAGCTCCTACAATGAGCAGTTCTTC